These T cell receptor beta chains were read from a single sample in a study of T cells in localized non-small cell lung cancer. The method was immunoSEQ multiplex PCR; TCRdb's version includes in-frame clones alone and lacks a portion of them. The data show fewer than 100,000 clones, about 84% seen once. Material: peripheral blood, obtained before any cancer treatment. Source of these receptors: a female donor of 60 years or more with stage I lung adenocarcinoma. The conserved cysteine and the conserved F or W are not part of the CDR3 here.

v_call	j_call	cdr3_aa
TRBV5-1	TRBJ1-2	ASSQDWRGYT
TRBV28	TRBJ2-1	ASSSSSGRAYNEQF
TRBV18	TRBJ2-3	ASSRMTDTQY
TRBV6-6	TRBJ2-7	ASRRGTLHYEQY
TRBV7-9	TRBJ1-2	ASSPVPTGTYGYT
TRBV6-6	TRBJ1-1	ASKKGTEAF
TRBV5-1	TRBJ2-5	ASSSLTGQETQY
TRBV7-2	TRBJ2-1	ASSFPGLSYNEQF
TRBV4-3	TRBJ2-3	ASSSRLSTDTQY
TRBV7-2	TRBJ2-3	ASSLLGSTQY
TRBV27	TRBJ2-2	ASSRIQQGTNTGELF
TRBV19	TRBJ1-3	ASSPRNSGNTIY
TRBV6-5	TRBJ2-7	ASSYASSGRYEQY
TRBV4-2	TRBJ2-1	ASSQGLTPGLAGGRSSYNEQF
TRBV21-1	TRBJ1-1	ASSGTGALSMNTEAF
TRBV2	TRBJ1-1	ASSEEVGNTEAF
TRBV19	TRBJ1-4	ASSSAGQFNEKLF
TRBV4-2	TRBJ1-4	ASSQVPNEKLF
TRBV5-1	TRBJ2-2	ASSLEWSPQAANTGELF
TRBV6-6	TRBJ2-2	ASSFLQGTGELF
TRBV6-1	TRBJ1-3	ASSLNRVAGNTIY
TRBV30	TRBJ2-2	VAGGPNRGTGELF
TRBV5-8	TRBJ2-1	ASSFGRGRGKVEQF
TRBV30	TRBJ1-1	AFHQGDTEAF
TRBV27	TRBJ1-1	ASSLGSEAF
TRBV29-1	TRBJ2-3	SVDYRADTQY
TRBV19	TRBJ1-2	ASSIENRGGYT
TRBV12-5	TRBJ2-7	ASGLLTGGAYEQY
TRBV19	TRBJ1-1	ASSVQAARTEAF
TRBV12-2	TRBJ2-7	ASRLVQTSAKTCSYEQY
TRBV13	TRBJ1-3	ASSSRSKGENTIY
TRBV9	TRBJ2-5	ASSLRQGGYQETQY
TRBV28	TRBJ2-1	ASSLDFRDRNKREQF
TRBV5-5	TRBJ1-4	ASSQTAAGLNEKLF
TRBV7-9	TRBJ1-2	ASSLASGGDGYT
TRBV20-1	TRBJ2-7	SARDPGLQY
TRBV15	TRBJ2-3	ATGAGGAADTQY
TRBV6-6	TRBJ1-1	ASSRGQGTTEAF
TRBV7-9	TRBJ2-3	ASSALPGTPDTQY
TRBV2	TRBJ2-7	ASDYGSGVNYEQY
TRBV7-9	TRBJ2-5	ASSLGLGGETQY
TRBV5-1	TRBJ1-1	ASNLGGTVNTEAF
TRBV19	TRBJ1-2	ASSISSNYGYT
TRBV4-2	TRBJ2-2	ASSLLVGLAGNTGELF
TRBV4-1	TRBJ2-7	ASSQDSGTTYEQY
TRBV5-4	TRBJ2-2	ASSSLDRGGGNTGELF
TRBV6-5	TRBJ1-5	ASSPQSDWQPQH